The source of this TCR beta chain is a study of blood T cell repertoires in COVID-19. Turning to the study itself: The origin of the acute and convalescent COVID-19 samples was the United States, Italy and Spain.

Trimming removed 1 base at V and 6 bases at J, with 12 bases between. Per germline, CDR1 SGHTA and CDR2 FQGTGA. The CDR3 covers 14 residues. How the authors handled the data: Reference gene primer amplification yielded estimated nucleated cell counts. Generated by immunoSEQ multiplex PCR, the TCRdb table keeps only in-frame clones and is missing some. D and trimming come from the DNA, and the V and J calls and clone size come from that table. The sample lists around 57,000 clones; approximately 80% were seen once. The sample consisted of peripheral blood. The chain is built from TRBV7-3 and TRBJ1-2, with D unresolved. This TCR came from a woman in her seventies with acute or convalescent COVID-19. The CDR3 is CASSLISGKDGYTF. The CDR3 coding sequence is TGTGCCAGCAGCTTAATATCGGGGAAGGATGGCTACACCTTC.